The clone carrying this T cell receptor (beta chain) appeared a few times. Antigen: not known. The PCR employed 60 Vbeta primers together with 13 Jbeta primers. TCRdb's copy holds only in-frame clones and misses some; the assay was immunoSEQ multiplex PCR. The sample has approximately 86,000 clones, 85% seen once. These data belong to a study of cytomegalovirus exposure and HLA in healthy donors. On the study more broadly: Roughly 80 million unique TCRs from HLA-typed donors made up an early data release.

Overall study findings and caveats: The authors judged a highly shared variant cluster likely a sequencing artifact.

V trimming: 1 base; J trimming: 5 bases; junction bases outside the gene matches: 6. The germline gives CDR1 SEHNR, CDR2 FQNEAQ (reference sequence). The CDR3 has 16 amino acids. Sequencing was carried out using PBMCs. The chain uses TRBV7-9 and TRBJ2-1; TRBD2 agrees at 9 bases. The clonotype was recovered from a man aged 35 to 55 in good health and CMV-seropositive. DNA of the CDR3: TGTGCCAGCAGCTTAGTTAGCGGGGGACCTGACAATGAGCAGTTCTTC. This translates into CASSLVSGGPDNEQFF.